The 7 T cell receptor beta chains in this list originate from one sample, sequenced in a study of blood T cell repertoires in COVID-19. Sequencing used immunoSEQ multiplex PCR; TCRdb keeps in-frame clones, though not all of them. This sample has 75,000 to 90,000 clones, with about 90% found just once. The specimen was peripheral blood. These receptors were obtained from a human donor in a cohort sampled during active COVID-19.

The rearrangement joins TRBV11-2 to TRBJ1-1, with 8 nucleotides matching TRBD1. The CDR3 contains 15 residues. CDR1 and CDR2 from the germline V gene are SGHAT and FQNNGV. V trimming: 4 bases; J trimming: 3 bases; junction bases outside the gene matches: 7. The DNA of the CDR3 is TGTGCCAGCAGCTCTTGGACAGGGAGGGACACTGAAGCTTTCTTT. Its translation is CASSSWTGRDTEAFF. The full variable domain, with the rest looked up from reference TRBV11-2 and TRBJ1-1, is EAGVAQSPRYKIIEKRQSVAFWCNPISGHATLYWYQQILGQGPKLLIQFQNNGVVDDSQLPKDRFSAERLKGVDSTLKIQPAKLEDSAVYLCASSSWTGRDTEAFFGQGTRLTVV.

This clone has just one count. The chain recombines TRBV6-5 with TRBJ1-3; TRBD1 is a possible D gene (5 bases). The CDR3 is 15 residues long. The germline V gene has CDR1 MNHEY and CDR2 SVGAGI. V was trimmed by 0 bases and J by 6 bases, leaving 12 bases between them. The CDR3 DNA reads TGTGCCAGCAGTTACTCAAGGGGTAGTGAAAACACCATATATTTT. Translation: CASSYSRGSENTIYF.

V usage is TRBV29-1 and J usage is TRBJ2-5, with TRBD2 matching over 13 bases. CDR1 is SQVTM, CDR2 ANQGSEA, per germline. The CDR3 consists of 15 residues. V lost 7 bases to trimming and J lost 7 bases; unmatched junction nucleotides: 12. The CDR3 reads CSAPGTSGVLRTQYF. In DNA form, the CDR3 reads TGCAGCGCCCCTGGGACTAGCGGGGTGCTTCGGACCCAGTACTTC.

This rearrangement joins TRBV6-5 to TRBJ1-1; 9 bases map to TRBD1. CDR3 size: 13 residues. The trim removed 9 bases at V and 3 bases at J, leaving 5 bases unmatched. Germline V gives CDR1 MNHEY, CDR2 SVGAGI. CDR3 residues: CASTGGRDTEAFF. In nucleotides, the CDR3 is TGTGCCAGTACAGGGGGCAGGGACACTGAAGCTTTCTTT.

This clone was observed once. The rearrangement links TRBV6-5 to TRBJ2-1; TRBD1 is a possible D gene (5 bases). The V end was cut by 8 bases, the J end by 5 bases, with 13 bases between. This CDR3 has 13 amino acids. Germline V CDR1 and CDR2: MNHEY, SVGAGI. The CDR3 DNA reads TGTGCCAGCTCGCCGATGGACAACAATGAGCAGTTCTTC. This encodes CASSPMDNNEQFF.

The chain links TRBV30 to TRBJ1-2; D gene unclear. Trimming pared 3 bases from V and 7 bases from J, leaving 9 bases between. This CDR3 is built from 11 residues. Germline V gene data show CDR1 as GTSNPN and CDR2 as SVGIG (reference sequence). The CDR3 reads CAWSARGGYTF. The CDR3 DNA sequence: TGTGCCTGGAGCGCGCGTGGTGGCTACACCTTC.

The chain carries TRBV14 and TRBJ2-1; possibly TRBD1 for D (6 bases). V gave up 4 bases and J gave up 9 bases, with 13 bases separating them. CDR1 SGHDN and CDR2 FVKESK come from the germline V gene. This CDR3 is built from 13 residues. The CDR3 loop reads CASSRLQGFEQFF. The CDR3 DNA reads TGTGCCAGCAGCCGCCTACAGGGATTTGAGCAGTTCTTC.